A selection of T cell receptor beta chains follows, all from one sample in a study of blood T cells in healthy people across ages. MiXCR, applied by TCRdb to the 5' RACE reads, yields one record per CDR3 protein. The sample shows roughly 2 million distinct CDR3 sequences, around 50% of them seen only once. Sequencing used blood. These receptors all come from a middle-aged woman in good health. Each CDR3 is given with its conserved first and last residue. Fields, in order: V gene, J gene, D gene, clone size, CDR3 DNA, CDR3 protein. The D gene is left open where the match is weak. Clone size is stated in some rows and not others, as once, few, many or a class when expanded.

>TRBV5-1|TRBJ1-1|TRBD1|.
TGCGCCAGCAGCTTGGGGGACAGGCCCGGAGCTTTCTTT
CASSLGDRPGAFF
>TRBV7-2|TRBJ2-3|.|.
TGTGCCAGCAGCCCTCCGATCACAGATACGCAGTATTTT
CASSPPITDTQYF
>TRBV5-1|TRBJ2-3|.|.
TGCTCCAGCAGCCTAGAGAGCGGACGCACAGATACGCAGTATTTT
CSSSLESGRTDTQYF
>TRBV4-2|TRBJ2-3|.|.
TGTGCCAGCAGCCAAGATTTTGAGAATACGCAGTATTTT
CASSQDFENTQYF
>TRBV5-6|TRBJ2-3|.|.
TGTGCCAGCAGCTTCAATTATGCCTCGCAGTATTTT
CASSFNYASQYF
>TRBV25-1|TRBJ1-4|TRBD1|few
TGTGCCAGCCGTGGACAGGGAGCTGAAAAACTGTTTTTT
CASRGQGAEKLFF
>TRBV7-9|TRBJ2-7|.|.
TGTGCCAGCATCCCCGAAGGAGGACAGCGCTACGAGCAGTACTTC
CASIPEGGQRYEQYF
>TRBV7-9|TRBJ2-3|.|.
TGTGCCAGCAGCTTCGTCGCGGGGGCCACAGATACGCAGTATTTT
CASSFVAGATDTQYF
>TRBV2|TRBJ2-1|.|.
TGTGCCAGCAGTGATATGCGGGGCGGCAATGAGCAGTTCTTC
CASSDMRGGNEQFF
>TRBV25-1|TRBJ2-3|TRBD1|few
TGTGCCAGCAGTGAAACTCTCGGGACAGGGAAAGCAGATACGCAGTATTTT
CASSETLGTGKADTQYF
>TRBV27|TRBJ2-7|TRBD2|.
TGTGCCAGCAGTTTATTAGTGACTAGCGGGGGGAATTCCTACGAGCAGTACTTC
CASSLLVTSGGNSYEQYF
>TRBV6-1|TRBJ2-7|.|.
TGTGCCAGCAGTGAAACGGGGTGGACAGACCTCTACGAGCAGTACTTC
CASSETGWTDLYEQYF
>TRBV5-1|TRBJ2-3|.|few
TGCGCCAGCAGCTTGGAACTAGCTGCAGATACGCAGTATTTT
CASSLELAADTQYF
>TRBV5-1|TRBJ1-2|.|.
TGCGCCAGCAGCTTGGAGGGTGTGGAATACTATGGCTACACCTTC
CASSLEGVEYYGYTF
>TRBV6-5|TRBJ1-5|.|.
TGTGCCAGCAGTTACTCGAGAGGCAGGGAGGGTCAGCCCCAGCATTTT
CASSYSRGREGQPQHF
>TRBV20-1|TRBJ2-7|TRBD1|.
TGCAGTGCTGACACAGGGGGCAATGAGCAGTACTTC
CSADTGGNEQYF
>TRBV27|TRBJ1-2|.|few
TGTGCCAGCAGTGTGAGGCAGTCTTATGGCTACACCTTC
CASSVRQSYGYTF
>TRBV3-1|TRBJ2-5|.|.
TGTGCCAGCAGCCAGGCGGGGGCTAGTGGGTTCGCGGAGACCCAGTACTTC
CASSQAGASGFAETQYF
>TRBV28|TRBJ2-7|.|.
TGTGCCTCCTATGGGGCAGGTGGGCGTTACGAGCAGTACTTC
CASYGAGGRYEQYF
>TRBV7-9|TRBJ2-7|.|many
TGTGCCAGCAGCCCCGGACAGATCTCCTACGAGCAGTACTTC
CASSPGQISYEQYF
>TRBV28|TRBJ2-5|.|.
TGTGCCAGCAGGTCAGGGGCCCGATTGTGGACCCAGTACTTC
CASRSGARLWTQYF
>TRBV6-2/TRBV6-3|TRBJ2-3|TRBD2|.
TGTGCCAGCAGATCCTCTCTAGCGGGGGGTACAGATACGCAGTATTTT
CASRSSLAGGTDTQYF
>TRBV12-3/TRBV12-4|TRBJ1-2|.|.
TGTGCCAGCAGTCCAAGGACCCGAAAGGACTATGGCTACACCTTC
CASSPRTRKDYGYTF
>TRBV4-1|TRBJ2-1|.|few
TGCGCCAGCAGCCAAATCGCACTCACTAGCATCCCCTACAATGAGCAGTTCTTC
CASSQIALTSIPYNEQFF
>TRBV20-1|TRBJ2-1|.|few
TGCAGTGCTAGAGACCCGTCGGAGGTGGGTGAGCAGTTCTTC
CSARDPSEVGEQFF
>TRBV20-1|TRBJ1-2|.|.
TGCAGTGCTAGATCAGGCGGCCGGGGCTACACCTTC
CSARSGGRGYTF
>TRBV5-1|TRBJ2-5|TRBD1|.
TGCGGCAGCAGCTCCGGACAGGGTCAGGAGACCCAGTACTTC
CGSSSGQGQETQYF
>TRBV20-1|TRBJ2-5|.|.
TGCAGTGCTAGAGATCACGCTCTGTACCAAGAGACCCAGTACTTC
CSARDHALYQETQYF
>TRBV5-1|TRBJ1-1|.|.
TGCGCCAGCAGCCCCTTCGGGGGGACTGAAGCTTTCTTT
CASSPFGGTEAFF
>TRBV3-1|TRBJ2-1|TRBD2|.
TGTGCCAGCAGCCAAGTATTCACTAGCGCCTACAATGAGCAGTTCTTC
CASSQVFTSAYNEQFF
>TRBV20-1|TRBJ1-5|.|.
TGCAGTGCTAGATCTAGGTTTAGCAATCAGCCCCAGCATTTT
CSARSRFSNQPQHF
>TRBV4-1|TRBJ2-1|TRBD2|few
TGCGCCAGCAGCCAATCAGGGACAGCGGGAGGTGAGCAGTTCTTC
CASSQSGTAGGEQFF
>TRBV11-2|TRBJ2-5|.|.
TGTGCCAGCAAGAGGTCAGGTTCAGGCGGCCAAGAGACCCAGTACTTC
CASKRSGSGGQETQYF
>TRBV4-2|TRBJ1-1|.|once
TGTGCCAGCAGCCAAGATGGTCCGAACACTGAAGCTTTCTTT
CASSQDGPNTEAFF
>TRBV4-3|TRBJ2-7|TRBD2|.
TGCGCCAGCAGCCAAGGGGCTAGCGGAGGGTACAATGAGCAGTACTTC
CASSQGASGGYNEQYF
>TRBV11-1|TRBJ2-7|.|few
TGTGCCAGCAGCTTATCGGGCAGGGCCGTGAGCTCCTACGAGCAGTACTTC
CASSLSGRAVSSYEQYF
>TRBV5-1|TRBJ1-4|.|.
TGCGCCAGCAGCTTGGAGGAGTGGGGAAAACTGTTTTTT
CASSLEEWGKLFF
>TRBV7-9|TRBJ2-5|TRBD1|.
TGTGCCAGCAGCCCGGGACAGGGGTTCAGGGAGACCCAGTACTTC
CASSPGQGFRETQYF
>TRBV12-3/TRBV12-4|TRBJ1-5|.|.
TGTGCCAGCAGTCGACAGGCCACTTTGTATAACAATCAGCCCCAGCATTTT
CASSRQATLYNNQPQHF
>TRBV20-1|TRBJ1-2|.|.
TGCAGTGCTAGAGATTTAAACCTAGGGTATGGCTACACCTTC
CSARDLNLGYGYTF
>TRBV4-2|TRBJ2-3|.|few
TGTGCCAGCAGCCAAGATGTGGGAGATACGCAGTATTTT
CASSQDVGDTQYF
>TRBV20-1|TRBJ2-7|.|few
TGCAGTGCTAGAGATAGGGGGGCTCCCCATGAGAGGGAGCAGTACTTC
CSARDRGAPHEREQYF
>TRBV6-1|TRBJ2-3|.|.
TGTGCCAGCAGTGGGGGTTTGAAGGGAGATACGCAGTATTTT
CASSGGLKGDTQYF
>TRBV6-5|TRBJ1-2|TRBD1|few
TGTGCCAGCAGCGATGGACAGGGGGCTTTCTATGGCTACACCTTC
CASSDGQGAFYGYTF
>TRBV6-5|TRBJ2-3|TRBD1|few
TGCGGGACAGGGGTCACAGATACGCAGTATTTT
CGTGVTDTQYF
>TRBV20-1|TRBJ2-7|TRBD2|.
TGCAGTGCAGCCGAACTAGCGACGGACTACGAGCAGTACTTC
CSAAELATDYEQYF
>TRBV5-5|TRBJ1-6|TRBD1|.
TGTGCCAGCAGCTACGGACAGGCCGGCGGGAATTCACCCCTCCACTTT
CASSYGQAGGNSPLHF
>TRBV3-1|TRBJ2-3|.|.
TGTGCCAGCAGCCAAGATGGGGCGGGGGCGGGCACAGATACGCAGTATTTT
CASSQDGAGAGTDTQYF